This record looks at one T cell receptor beta chain sequence and its context. This record belongs to a study of blood T cell repertoires in COVID-19. Germline CDR1 SEHNR, CDR2 FQNEAQ (reference sequence). The CDR3 is made up of 16 amino acids. V shed 4 bases, J shed 6 bases, and the junction held 8 bases outside the gene matches. Participants were placed into cohorts based on the clinical history they reported. Recovery meant two consecutive negative NP/OP PCR tests, professional clearance, or resolved symptoms. TCRdb keeps only in-frame clones here, not all; method: immunoSEQ multiplex PCR. The sample has over 250,000 clones; 90% are singletons.

This chain connects TRBV7-9 to TRBJ2-1; 11 bases are a match to TRBD2. The sample consisted of PBMCs or T cells enriched from blood (not recorded which). The receptor comes from a man in his sixties who had recovered from COVID-19. The CDR3 loop reads CASSSIVAGGFNEQFF. Written as DNA, the CDR3 is TGTGCCAGCAGCTCGATAGTAGCGGGAGGGTTCAATGAGCAGTTCTTC.